These 31 T cell receptor beta chains were all obtained from the same sample, sequenced in a study of shared clonotypes between healthy human individuals. Sequenced by immunoSEQ multiplex PCR; TCRdb stores in-frame clones only, minus some. The sample holds around 500,000 clones; around 79% are singletons and the top ten take 13%. Material: PBMCs. The source of these receptors is a woman in her thirties or forties in good health. Some clones in this sample may be carry-over from other donors' samples.

As concerns this clone: The junction differs from germline at one of its ends, possibly a read error. Distinct nucleotide sequences in the sample also encode this CDR3. The chain uses TRBV18 and TRBJ2-5; 7 bases line up with TRBD1. There are 13 residues in the CDR3. The germline gives CDR1 KGHSH, CDR2 LQKENI. CDR3: CASSPQGRETQYF. Here the CDR3 DNA reads TGTGCCAGCTCCCCACAGGGGCGGGAGACCCAGTACTTC.

The V and J genes are TRBV29-1 and TRBJ2-1, with D tentatively TRBD1 (6 bases). Trimming took off 3 bases at V and 2 bases at J, with 14 bases between the two ends. This CDR3 region has 15 residues. The germline CDR1 and CDR2 sequences are SQVTM and ANQGSEA. The CDR3 DNA reads TGCAGCGTTGATCTAGGGGGAGTCCCCTACAATGAGCAGTTCTTC. Its translation is CSVDLGGVPYNEQFF.

J is TRBJ2-7 and V is TRBV5-1; D is possibly TRBD2 (6 bases). Deletions cut 0 bases from V and 0 bases from J, with 16 bases between. CDR3 length equals 17 residues. Germline V gene lookup returns CDR1 SGHRS and CDR2 YFSETQ. The CDR3 spells CASSLGIGRGASYEQYF. The CDR3 nucleotides read TGCGCCAGCAGCTTGGGGATCGGGCGGGGTGCCTCCTACGAGCAGTACTTC.

This clone was counted only a few times. The V and J genes are TRBV14 and TRBJ1-1; D uncertain. The germline CDR1 and CDR2 sequences are SGHDN and FVKESK. The V end was cut by 8 bases, the J end by 2 bases, with 12 bases between. The CDR3 spans 13 residues. CDR3: CASRSSVNTEAFF. The CDR3 nucleotides are TGTGCCAGCCGGAGTAGTGTAAACACTGAAGCTTTCTTT.

The chain employs TRBV7-9 and TRBJ2-1, with D possibly being TRBD2 (6 bases). The germline V gene encodes CDR1 SEHNR and CDR2 FQNEAQ (reference sequence). V was pared by 5 bases and J by 8 bases, with 25 bases between. This CDR3 spans 17 amino acids. Here the CDR3 reads CASSPTETGVFSHEQFF. Written as DNA, the CDR3 is TGTGCCAGCAGCCCCACGGAAACGGGAGTGTTTAGCCATGAGCAGTTCTTC.

J is TRBJ2-2 and V is TRBV15; D uncertain. CDR3 length: 12 amino acids. In germline, CDR1 is LNHNV, CDR2 YYDKDF (reference sequence). Trimming shortened V by 2 bases and J by 6 bases, and 4 bases separated the two germline ends. Here the CDR3 reads CATSRFSGELFF. CDR3 nucleotide sequence: TGTGCCACCAGCAGATTCTCCGGGGAGCTGTTTTTT. Complete variable domain (other parts from reference TRBV15 and TRBJ2-2): DAMVIQNPRYQVTQFGKPVTLSCSQTLNHNVMYWYQQKSSQAPKLLFHYYDKDFNNEADTPDNFQSRRPNTSFCFLDIRSPGLGDTAMYLCATSRFSGELFFGEGSRLTVL.

This rearrangement joins TRBV7-2 to TRBJ1-5; TRBD1 aligns across 7 bases. V was pared by 1 base and J by 1 base, with 4 bases of the junction left unmatched. CDR3 length: 16 residues. Germline V CDR1 and CDR2: SGHTA, FQGNSA. The CDR3 here is CASSLEGAVSNQPQHF. The CDR3 region has the DNA TGTGCCAGCAGCTTAGAGGGGGCCGTCAGCAATCAGCCCCAGCATTTT.

This clone was counted at least ten times. The V gene is TRBV6-1, the J gene TRBJ1-2, with D possibly being TRBD1 (5 bases). V shed 3 bases and J shed 8 bases, with 13 bases lying between them. This CDR3 comprises 13 residues. Germline values: CDR1 MNHNS, CDR2 SASEGT. The CDR3 DNA is TGTGCCAGCAGTGAGACCTGGGGGTACGGCTACACCTTC. Encoded protein: CASSETWGYGYTF.

DNA of the CDR3: TGTGCCAGCAGCTTCGGTACGAACGAGCAGTACTTC. Its translation: CASSFGTNEQYF. The chain links TRBV7-2 to TRBJ2-7; D gene ambiguous. In germline, CDR1 is SGHTA, CDR2 FQGNSA. Trimming cost V 3 bases and J 5 bases, with 8 bases left between them. This CDR3 contains 12 residues.

The rearrangement joins TRBV21-1 to TRBJ1-5. TRBV21-1 corresponds to a pseudogene. The CDR3 totals 15 residues. The CDR3 DNA sequence: TGTGCCAGCAGCAAGAGGTTTCTATGCAATCAGCCCCAGCATTTT. Translating gives CASSKRFLCNQPQHF.

The J gene is TRBJ1-3, the V gene TRBV13; D gene uncertain. V lost 1 base, J lost 6 bases, and 7 bases lay in between. CDR3 size: 13 residues. CDR1 and CDR2 (germline): PRHDT, FYEKMQ (reference sequence). CDR3 amino acids: CASSLEPPNTIYF. CDR3 DNA: TGTGCCAGCAGCTTAGAACCCCCAAACACCATATATTTT.

In its sample, this clone was seen a few times. The chain couples TRBV30 to TRBJ2-1; D gene ambiguous. There are 8 residues in the CDR3. Germline V gene sequence: CDR1 GTSNPN, CDR2 SVGIG (reference sequence). With 5 bases removed from V and 15 bases from J, the gap between germline ends came to 8 bases. CDR3 sequence reads: CAWGLAFF. In nucleotides, the CDR3 is TGTGCCTGGGGCCTCGCGTTCTTC.

The V call is TRBV6-5, the J call TRBJ1-2, with TRBD1 matching 7 bases. This CDR3 has 14 residues. In germline, CDR1 is MNHEY, CDR2 SVGAGI. V was pared by 6 bases and J by 3 bases, with 7 bases of the junction left unmatched. The CDR3 sequence is CASRPGQNYYGYTF. The CDR3 nucleotides are TGTGCCAGCAGGCCGGGACAGAACTACTATGGCTACACCTTC.

This sequence joins TRBV5-4 and TRBJ2-3; D could derive from TRBD1 or TRBD2 (5 bases each). In germline, CDR1 is SGHNT, CDR2 YYREEE (reference sequence). Trimming removed 0 bases at V and 4 bases at J, with 9 bases between. The CDR3 has 14 residues. The CDR3 nucleotides are TGTGCCAGCAGCTTGGCAGGGAGCCCAGATACGCAGTATTTT. Protein sequence: CASSLAGSPDTQYF.

This sequence joins TRBV15 and TRBJ2-7; D tentatively fits TRBD1 or TRBD2 (5 bases each). This CDR3 has 13 amino acids. CDR1 is LNHNV, CDR2 YYDKDF, per germline (reference sequence). The V end was cut by 5 bases, the J end by 7 bases, with 15 bases between. The CDR3 bases are TGTGCCACCAGCTTACCGGGACGACGGGAGCAGTACTTC. This sequence encodes CATSLPGRREQYF.

The chain employs TRBV6-1 and TRBJ2-1; 7 nucleotides align to TRBD2. Trimming at V came to 1 base and at J to 0 bases, leaving 0 bases not matched to a gene. The CDR3 has 15 amino acids. Germline V gene data show CDR1 as MNHNS and CDR2 as SASEGT. DNA of the CDR3: TGTGCCAGCAGTGAAGGGACTAGCTCCTACAATGAGCAGTTCTTC. Amino acid sequence: CASSEGTSSYNEQFF.

The genes are TRBV7-8 and TRBJ1-5, with D hard to call. The CDR3 has 13 residues. Germline CDR1 is SGHVS and CDR2 is FQNEAQ. The V end lost 5 bases, the J end lost 0 bases, and 5 bases lay between the germline ends. The chain's CDR3 is CASSQDSNQPQHF. CDR3 coding DNA: TGTGCCAGCAGCCAGGATAGCAATCAGCCCCAGCATTTT.

This chain connects TRBV10-1 to TRBJ2-3, with 10 bases aligning to TRBD2. V was clipped by 6 bases and J by 4 bases; unmatched bases: 7. The CDR3 covers 15 residues. CDR1 is WNHNN, CDR2 SYGVQD, per germline (reference sequence). The CDR3 spells CASSSPGLAPDTQYF. CDR3 DNA sequence: TGCGCCAGCAGCTCACCGGGACTAGCGCCAGATACGCAGTATTTT.

This clone occurred once. Other nucleotide sequences from this sample produce the same CDR3. The chain is built from TRBV6-5 and TRBJ2-7; D not certain. The germline V and J ends were trimmed by 0 bases and 6 bases, with 3 bases remaining between them. CDR1 and CDR2 from the germline V gene are MNHEY and SVGAGI. The CDR3 loop spans 11 amino acids. The CDR3, as DNA: TGTGCCAGCAGTTACTCTGGCGAGCAGTACTTC. Protein product: CASSYSGEQYF.

The chain employs TRBV27 and TRBJ1-1; the match to TRBD1 covers 9 bases. Germline trimming cut 5 bases from V and 1 base from J; bases unmatched to any gene: 8. CDR1 is MNHEY, CDR2 SMNVEV, per germline (reference sequence). The CDR3 consists of 16 residues. DNA of the CDR3: TGTGCCAGCAGTCTATTACCGGGACAGGGGAACACTGAAGCTTTCTTT. The encoded protein is CASSLLPGQGNTEAFF.

This clone was counted a few times. This chain joins TRBV18 and TRBJ2-7; TRBD1 agrees at 7 bases. Germline V gene sequence: CDR1 KGHSH, CDR2 LQKENI. J gave up 5 bases and V 4 bases, and 8 bases lay outside the gene matches. The CDR3 runs 14 residues. This CDR3 is CASSLQTGPNEQYF. CDR3 bases: TGTGCCAGCTCACTCCAGACAGGGCCCAACGAGCAGTACTTC.

This clone was observed many times. The genes are TRBV11-2 and TRBJ2-1; no firm D call. This CDR3 comprises 13 residues. Trimming cost V 0 bases and J 6 bases, with 6 bases left between them. Germline CDR1 and CDR2: SGHAT and FQNNGV. The CDR3 here is CASSLDTANEQFF. For the CDR3, the DNA is TGTGCCAGCAGCTTAGATACCGCCAATGAGCAGTTCTTC.

The V and J genes are TRBV7-9 and TRBJ2-3; the D is unclear. This CDR3 contains 13 residues. V was cut by 1 base and J by 0 bases, with 2 bases left in between. The germline V gene has CDR1 SEHNR and CDR2 FQNEAQ (reference sequence). The DNA for the CDR3 is TGTGCCAGCAGCTTAGACAGCACAGATACGCAGTATTTT. Amino acid sequence: CASSLDSTDTQYF.

About this clone itself: A far more abundant clone sits one base away, making this likely a read error. The chain is built from TRBV29-1 and TRBJ1-2; D unclear. Trimming pared 7 bases from V and 2 bases from J, leaving 8 bases between. The CDR3 length is 11 residues. CDR1 is SQVTM, CDR2 ANQGSEA, per germline. CDR3: CSESPNYGYTF. The CDR3 region has the DNA TGCAGCGAGTCCCCAAACTATGGCTACACCTTC.

V usage is TRBV5-8 and J usage is TRBJ2-3; 14 nucleotides align to TRBD2. J gave up 6 bases and V 4 bases, and 7 bases lay outside the gene matches. Germline CDR1 and CDR2: SGHTS and YDEGEE. The CDR3 extends over 16 amino acids. The chain's CDR3 is CASSPGTSGRRDTQYF. The CDR3 DNA reads TGTGCCAGCAGCCCCGGGACTAGCGGGAGACGGGATACGCAGTATTTT.

The chain joins TRBV5-1 to TRBJ2-7; D tentatively fits TRBD1 or TRBD2 (5 bases each). The germline V gene has CDR1 SGHRS and CDR2 YFSETQ. The CDR3 loop spans 13 amino acids. Trimming stripped 2 bases from V and 0 bases from J, with 6 bases between. DNA for the CDR3: TGCGCCAGCAGCTTCGGGACCTCCTACGAGCAGTACTTC. Its translation: CASSFGTSYEQYF.

Turning to this clone: Just one base apart from a much larger clone, this may be a read error. In the same sample, other DNA sequences code for this CDR3. The V call is TRBV6-1, the J call TRBJ1-5; the D is unclear. V was shortened by 1 base and J by 4 bases, with 2 bases between the two germline ends. The CDR3 covers 12 residues. CDR1 and CDR2 (germline): MNHNS, SASEGT. DNA of the CDR3: TGTGCCAGCAGTGAAGGTAATCAGCCCCAGCATTTT. Translation: CASSEGNQPQHF.

The chain carries TRBV7-9 and TRBJ2-5, with 8 bases that match TRBD1. After removal of 5 bases from V and 4 bases from J, the junction contained 9 bases not matched to a gene. CDR3 size: 15 residues. Germline loops: CDR1 SEHNR, CDR2 FQNEAQ (reference sequence). CDR3 amino acids: CASSPGQGEAETQYF. The CDR3 coding sequence is TGTGCCAGCAGCCCCGGACAGGGAGAGGCAGAGACCCAGTACTTC. Using reference TRBV7-9 and TRBJ2-5 for the parts outside the CDR3, the full variable domain is DTGVSQNPRHKITKRGQNVTFRCDPISEHNRLYWYRQTLGQGPEFLTYFQNEAQLEKSRLLSDRFSAERPKGSFSTLEIQRTEQGDSAMYLCASSPGQGEAETQYFGPGTRLLVL.

Concerning this clone: A read error may account for a junction end that differs from germline. The V call is TRBV30, the J call TRBJ2-2; possibly TRBD2 for D (5 bases). This CDR3 contains 15 residues. CDR1 is GTSNPN, CDR2 SVGIG, per germline (reference sequence). The CDR3 DNA sequence: TGTGCCCGGAGTACCTCACGCGTTAGCGCCGGGGAGCTGCTTTTT. Translating it yields CARSTSRVSAGELLF.

The V and J genes are TRBV7-9 and TRBJ2-1; no reliable D call. CDR1 is SEHNR, CDR2 FQNEAQ, per germline (reference sequence). Trimming pared 5 bases from V and 4 bases from J, leaving 18 bases between. This CDR3 region has 16 residues. CDR3 in amino acids: CASSLTFSVVYNEQFF. The CDR3 DNA reads TGTGCCAGCAGCCTCACTTTTTCGGTGGTTTACAATGAGCAGTTCTTC.

This clone was recorded many times. The rearrangement joins TRBV9 to TRBJ2-5, with D perhaps assigned TRBD1 or TRBD2 (5 bases each). V lost 0 bases and J lost 2, with 11 bases in between. Germline V gene data show CDR1 as SGDLS and CDR2 as YYNGEE. CDR3 size: 15 residues. CDR3 amino acids: CASSVATWGQETQYF. For the CDR3, the DNA is TGTGCCAGCAGCGTAGCTACGTGGGGGCAAGAGACCCAGTACTTC. The full variable domain, with the rest looked up from reference TRBV9 and TRBJ2-5, is DSGVTQTPKHLITATGQRVTLRCSPRSGDLSVYWYQQSLDQGLQFLIQYYNGEERAKGNILERFSAQQFPDLHSELNLSSLELGDSALYFCASSVATWGQETQYFGPGTRLLVL.